The table lists the clone carrying this TCR beta chain with a few counts. Its antigen is still unknown. V was pared by 3 bases and J by 4 bases, with 9 bases of the junction left unmatched. The germline V gene has CDR1 LGHNA and CDR2 YNFKEQ. The CDR3 has 17 amino acids. The record originates from a study of early T cells in non-severe SARS-CoV-2 infection. At the level of the study: Sequencing of bulk RNA from unsorted whole blood was done, without chain pairing. Findings and limits, study-wide: In VDJdb matching, anti-spike CD8 responses were favored while private and CD4 specificities went missing.

Each single cDNA molecule received a unique molecular identifier. MiXCR, applied by TCRdb to the 5' RACE reads, yields one record per CDR3 protein. Among approximately 26,000 distinct CDR3 sequences listed, 4.2% were seen once. Sequencing was performed on whole blood. V usage is TRBV4-2 and J usage is TRBJ2-2; TRBD2 matches at 9 bases. The sequence derives from an adult who was a healthcare worker with PCR-confirmed SARS-CoV-2 infection or an uninfected control (not recorded which). The CDR3 spells CASSQMAGTSSTGELFF. In DNA, the CDR3 is TGTGCCAGCAGCCAGATGGCCGGGACTAGCAGCACCGGGGAGCTGTTTTTT.